This TCR beta chain originates from a study of T cell changes during pregnancy in multiple sclerosis. Generated by immunoSEQ multiplex PCR, the TCRdb table keeps only in-frame clones and is missing some. The data contain about 60,000 clones, about nine tenths of them singletons. The germline V gene has CDR1 MNHEY and CDR2 SVGAGI. V gave up 4 bases and J gave up 0 bases, with 15 bases separating them. The length of the CDR3 is 16 residues. The chain combines TRBV6-5 with TRBJ1-2, with D perhaps TRBD1 (5 bases). The TCR sequence derives from a female donor with multiple sclerosis, enrolled in a pregnancy study. The sample was peripheral blood, taken in the first trimester of pregnancy. CDR3: CASSSGVPGPNYGYTF. The CDR3 nucleotides are TGTGCCAGCAGTTCGGGGGTCCCGGGCCCTAACTATGGCTACACCTTC.